These T cell receptor beta chains were read from a single sample in a study of regulatory T cells in long-lasting Graves disease. Using its own MiXCR run on the multiplex PCR reads, TCRdb lists one record per CDR3 protein. The sample shows more than 350,000 distinct CDR3 sequences, approximately 22% of them seen only once. The sequencing used peripheral blood mononuclear cells (PBMCs), collected when the disease was refractory, from a patient treated with antithyroid drugs. Receptors originate from a female donor with Graves disease. Both conserved end residues are part of each CDR3. Each record gives: J gene, clone size, D gene, V gene, CDR3 DNA, CDR3 protein. A D gene is named only where the DNA matches it firmly. Only part of the rows carry a size: once, few, many, or a class if the clone is expanded.

TRBJ1-1,few,-,TRBV7-9,TGTGCCAGCAGCTTCCCCGACCGGACTGAAGCTTTCTTT,CASSFPDRTEAFF
TRBJ2-7,many,-,TRBV20-1,TGCAGTGCTAGGCCAGGTTCCTCCTACGAGCAGTACTTC,CSARPGSSYEQYF
TRBJ2-2,-,-,TRBV19,TGTGCCAGTAGTATCGGGGCCGGCACCGGGGAGCTGTTTTTT,CASSIGAGTGELFF
TRBJ2-7,few,TRBD1,TRBV5-1,TGCGCCAGCAGCTTGGCAATTAAGACAGGGGGCGGCTACGAGCAGTACTTC,CASSLAIKTGGGYEQYF
TRBJ1-4,-,-,TRBV7-2,TGTGCCAGCGGCGCCCCAGGGTTTTCTAATGAAAAACTGTTTTTT,CASGAPGFSNEKLFF
TRBJ2-4,few,-,TRBV10-3,TGTGCCATCAGTGAGTCCCTTGAGGGTAGCGAGTCCAAAAACATTCAGTACTTC,CAISESLEGSESKNIQYF
TRBJ1-4,-,-,TRBV28,TGTGCCAGCAGCCCCGGGGGATATAATGAAAAACTGTTTTTT,CASSPGGYNEKLFF
TRBJ1-2,few,-,TRBV4-1,TGCGCCAGCAGCCAAGAACAGGCTGTGTTCCCCTATGGCTACACCTTC,CASSQEQAVFPYGYTF
TRBJ1-3,once,-,TRBV15,TGTGCCACCAGCAGAGCTCCTGGGAGCTCTGGAAACACCATATATTTT,CATSRAPGSSGNTIYF
TRBJ2-7,many,TRBD2,TRBV12-3/TRBV12-4,TGTGCCAGCAGTTTGTTGCTAGCGGGGCGATACGAGCAGTACTTC,CASSLLLAGRYEQYF
TRBJ1-1,many,-,TRBV7-9,TGTGCCAGCACCATAGGCGGAGGAAGGAACACTGAAGCTTTCTTT,CASTIGGGRNTEAFF
TRBJ2-7,many,TRBD1,TRBV28,TGTGCCAGCAAATCGGACAGGGCCTACGAGCAGTACTTC,CASKSDRAYEQYF
TRBJ2-7,many,-,TRBV12-3/TRBV12-4,TGTGCCAGCAGTTTTCAGGGGGGACCCTACGAGCAGTACTTC,CASSFQGGPYEQYF
TRBJ2-7,many,-,TRBV20-1,TGCAGTGCCGCCGGCGTGACCGCCGTCTACGAGCAGTACTTC,CSAAGVTAVYEQYF
TRBJ1-3,few,-,TRBV12-3/TRBV12-4,TGTGCCAGCGTACCATTGGACAGAAGAAACACCATATATTTT,CASVPLDRRNTIYF
TRBJ2-7,-,TRBD1,TRBV7-3,TGTGCCAGCAGCTTGAAAGCCCTAGGGGGCGTGCAGTACTTC,CASSLKALGGVQYF
TRBJ2-1,-,-,TRBV11-2,TGTGCCAGCAGCTATCAGGACACTGTATACAATGAGCAGTTCTTC,CASSYQDTVYNEQFF
TRBJ1-1,-,-,TRBV28,TGTGCCAGCTCAAAAGCCCAGGGGAAGGGGACTGAAGCTTTCTTT,CASSKAQGKGTEAFF
TRBJ1-1,many,-,TRBV6-9,TGTGCCAGCAGTTATCAGGACGGAGGGAACACTGAAGCTTTCTTT,CASSYQDGGNTEAFF
TRBJ1-2,many,-,TRBV20-1,TGCAGTGCTAGAGATGACTCCCAAGATCACTATGGCTACACCTTC,CSARDDSQDHYGYTF
TRBJ2-3,-,-,TRBV29-1,TGCAGCGTTGAATTACTTGGTGCTAGATTCCCAGATACGCAGTATTTT,CSVELLGARFPDTQYF
TRBJ2-1,few,TRBD2,TRBV5-1,TGCGCCAGCAGCTTGGGACTAGCGGGAGTCGATGAGCAGTTCTTC,CASSLGLAGVDEQFF
TRBJ1-1,many,-,TRBV6-1,TGTGCCAGCAGTGACGGCCCTGAAGCTTTCTTT,CASSDGPEAFF
TRBJ2-2,-,-,TRBV14,TGTGCCAGCAGCCCCGACTACACCGGGGAGCTGTTTTTT,CASSPDYTGELFF
TRBJ2-2,few,TRBD2,TRBV18,TGTGCCAGCTCGCCTATCGCTAGCGGGAGTAACACCGGGGAGCTGTTTTTT,CASSPIASGSNTGELFF
TRBJ2-7,-,TRBD2,TRBV20-1,TGCAGTGCTGGACTAGCGACCAAACACTCCTACGAGCAGTACTTC,CSAGLATKHSYEQYF
TRBJ2-5,many,-,TRBV7-9,TGTGCCAGCAGCTTAGAGGAAATTGGGGAGACCCAGTACTTC,CASSLEEIGETQYF
TRBJ2-7,few,-,TRBV30,TGTGCCTTCAAGACAGAGCACTACGAGCAGTACTTC,CAFKTEHYEQYF
TRBJ2-7,many,-,TRBV12-3/TRBV12-4,TGTGCCAGCAGTTTAAACCCTACCGGATGGGAGCAGTACTTC,CASSLNPTGWEQYF
TRBJ1-2,-,-,TRBV7-3,TGTGCCAGCAGCTTATTAGGGCTAGGGGGGGCTGGTAACTATGGCTACACCTTC,CASSLLGLGGAGNYGYTF
TRBJ2-7,-,TRBD1,TRBV5-1,TGCGCCAGCAGCTGGGGACAGGGCCCCTACGAGCAGTACTTC,CASSWGQGPYEQYF
TRBJ2-7,many,-,TRBV11-2,TGTGCCAGCAGCGGAACAGGGACCTCCTACGAGCAGTACTTC,CASSGTGTSYEQYF
TRBJ2-7,few,-,TRBV3-1,TGTGCCAGCAGCTCTAGTACCCGGGACAATTACGAGCAGTACTTC,CASSSSTRDNYEQYF
TRBJ1-1,many,TRBD1,TRBV27,TGTGCCAGCAGTTTAAGAGGGGGCGCTTATTCTGAAGCTTTCTTT,CASSLRGGAYSEAFF
TRBJ2-7,many,-,TRBV6-5,TGTGCCAGCAGTTACTCTGTTACGCTAGAGCAGTACTTC,CASSYSVTLEQYF
TRBJ2-4,-,-,TRBV5-6,TGTGCCAGCAGCTTGGACGGGGGTAGCAAAAACATTCAGTACTTC,CASSLDGGSKNIQYF
TRBJ2-1,-,TRBD2,TRBV28,TGTGCCATCTTATCAAGCGGGAGTGGGCATGAGCAGTTCTTC,CAILSSGSGHEQFF
TRBJ2-3,-,TRBD2,TRBV20-1,TGCAGTGCTAGCAAGGTAGCGGGGACAGATACGCAGTATTTT,CSASKVAGTDTQYF
TRBJ1-1,-,TRBD1,TRBV20-1,TGCAGTACTAGAGACCTCAGGGGGAGCACTGAAGCTTTCTTT,CSTRDLRGSTEAFF
TRBJ2-2,-,-,TRBV5-5,TGTGCCAGCAGCTTGGCAGGGGTTCCCGGGGAGCTGTTTTTT,CASSLAGVPGELFF